Sequencing of this T cell receptor (beta chain) was carried out in a study of cytomegalovirus exposure and HLA in healthy donors. General study points: Cytomegalovirus status was reportedly diagnosed by the classifier with high specificity and sensitivity.

On this clone: No antigen is known for it.

Looked up from germline, CDR1 is LNHDA and CDR2 is SQIVND (reference sequence). Trimming shortened V by 2 bases and J by 3 bases, and 8 bases separated the two germline ends. This CDR3 is built from 14 residues. The PCR ran on 60 Vbeta and 13 Jbeta primers. Here immunoSEQ multiplex PCR was the method, and the copy in TCRdb shows in-frame clones only, minus some. Altogether around 250,000 clones are present, about 93% being singletons, with the ten largest covering roughly 1.6%. This chain joins TRBV19 and TRBJ1-5; D possibly corresponds to TRBD1 (6 bases). The receptor was isolated from a girl aged 2 to 9 in good health and CMV-seronegative. The specimen was PBMCs. The CDR3 loop is CASSIYRDNQPQHF. In DNA form, the CDR3 reads TGTGCCAGTAGTATATACAGGGACAATCAGCCCCAGCATTTT.